This T cell receptor (beta chain) was observed in a study of HIV-infected children after antiretroviral therapy interruption. Study summary: For the interruption arm, samples span week 0 through about 3 years after study end. Regarding the study as a whole: The Gini coefficient of naive CD4+ repertoires rose, returning to baseline by 3 years.

Treatment described: PENTA 11 planned treatment interruption arm or continuous ART arm. Unique molecular identifiers were included in an RNA-based 3' RACE TCR library. MiXCR was run by TCRdb on the 3' RACE reads, yielding one entry per CDR3 protein. The data contain around 50,000 distinct CDR3 sequences, 4.3% of them singletons. Germline loops: CDR1 DFQATT, CDR2 SNEGSKA (reference sequence). The V gene lost 5 bases and the J gene lost 11 bases, with 21 bases spanning the gap. There are 13 residues in the CDR3. This clonotype was seen repeatedly, ten times or more. What it recognizes is unknown. This chain connects TRBV20-1 to TRBJ1-1; possibly TRBD1 for D (6 bases). The clonotype comes from a pool of human donors with HIV. The sequencing used CD45RA+ CD4+ T cells from PBMCs, pooled from several time points, collected from a donor given antiretroviral therapy, either interrupted or continuous. Subset denoted: naive CD4+ CD45RA+ CD45RO- T cells. The CDR3 reads CSAPVPQGGKAFF. CDR3 nucleotide sequence: TGCAGTGCTCCAGTTCCACAGGGCGGTAAGGCTTTCTTT.